Presented here are 26 T cell receptor beta chains from one specimen sequenced in a study of blood T cell repertoires in COVID-19. Using immunoSEQ multiplex PCR, the repertoire was profiled, and TCRdb retains in-frame clones only, with some absent. The data show about 94,000 clones, about 80% seen once. The sequencing sample was made of peripheral blood. Receptors were obtained from a man in his 60s with acute or convalescent COVID-19.

The DNA for the CDR3 is TGTGCCAGCAGTGAAGGGATAGGGGGGGCCTACGAGCAGTACTTC. As protein: CASSEGIGGAYEQYF. The rearrangement links TRBV2 to TRBJ2-7; maybe TRBD2 (7 bases). Germline V gene sequence: CDR1 SNHLY, CDR2 FYNNEI. The CDR3 spans 15 residues. V was clipped by 1 base and J by 2 bases, with 12 bases between them.

The V gene is TRBV5-1, the J gene TRBJ1-2; tentatively, D is TRBD1 (6 bases). The CDR3 contains 14 residues. V shed 0 bases and J shed 5 bases, with 11 bases lying between them. CDR1 is SGHRS, CDR2 YFSETQ, per germline. CDR3: CASSLGQESYGYTF. In DNA form, the CDR3 reads TGCGCCAGCAGCTTGGGACAGGAGTCTTATGGCTACACCTTC.

The chain recombines TRBV7-6 with TRBJ2-1; D possibly corresponds to TRBD1 (5 bases). Trimming left V 1 base short and J 4 bases short, with 14 bases between. CDR3 length: 16 amino acids. Germline V gene data show CDR1 as SGHVS and CDR2 as FNYEAQ. CDR3 amino acids: CASSLVLGRTYNEQFF. The CDR3, as DNA: TGTGCCAGCAGCTTAGTATTAGGACGGACATACAATGAGCAGTTCTTC.

The chain links TRBV11-1 to TRBJ2-5, with 9 bases that match TRBD2. This CDR3 comprises 16 residues. Germline V gives CDR1 SGHAT, CDR2 FQDESV (reference sequence). The V segment lost 2 bases and the J segment 2 bases; nucleotides outside the gene matches: 6. This CDR3 is CASSLISSGGQETQYF. The CDR3 coding sequence is TGTGCCAGCAGCTTAATAAGTAGCGGGGGTCAAGAGACCCAGTACTTC. Using reference TRBV11-1 and TRBJ2-5 for the parts outside the CDR3, the full variable domain is EAEVAQSPRYKITEKSQAVAFWCDPISGHATLYWYRQILGQGPELLVQFQDESVVDDSQLPKDRFSAERLKGVDSTLKIQPAELGDSAMYLCASSLISSGGQETQYFGPGTRLLVL.

The sample holds one count of this clone. The V gene is TRBV25-1, the J gene TRBJ1-1; 7 bases fit TRBD1. CDR3 length equals 14 residues. Germline trimming cut 2 bases from V and 6 bases from J; bases unmatched to any gene: 6. The germline V gene encodes CDR1 MGHDK and CDR2 SYGVNS. CDR3 loop: CASSEGGQTAEAFF. In nucleotides, the CDR3 is TGTGCCAGCAGTGAAGGGGGACAGACCGCTGAAGCTTTCTTT.

The CDR3, as DNA: TGTGCCAGCAGTGACGACAGGGGGGCTAACTATGGCTACACCTTC. It translates to CASSDDRGANYGYTF. The chain has TRBV6-1 and TRBJ1-2, with 9 bases matching TRBD1. Trimming cost V 3 bases and J 0 bases; bases outside gene matches: 2. Germline V gene data show CDR1 as MNHNS and CDR2 as SASEGT. The CDR3 is 15 residues long.

The V call is TRBV11-2, the J call TRBJ1-2, with D perhaps TRBD1 (6 bases). V was cut by 1 base and J by 5 bases, with 14 bases left in between. CDR3 length equals 15 residues. Germline V gene lookup returns CDR1 SGHAT and CDR2 FQNNGV. The chain's CDR3 is CASSLVAGTSYGYTF. The CDR3 region has the DNA TGTGCCAGCAGCTTAGTCGCCGGGACATCTTATGGCTACACCTTC. The whole variable domain, remainder taken from reference TRBV11-2 and TRBJ1-2, is EAGVAQSPRYKIIEKRQSVAFWCNPISGHATLYWYQQILGQGPKLLIQFQNNGVVDDSQLPKDRFSAERLKGVDSTLKIQPAKLEDSAVYLCASSLVAGTSYGYTFGSGTRLTVV.

This sequence joins TRBV24-1 and TRBJ1-1; D unclear. Trimming left V 6 bases short and J 7 bases short, with 8 bases between. Per germline, CDR1 KGHDR and CDR2 SFDVKD. This CDR3 comprises 11 residues. CDR3 nucleotide sequence: TGTGCCACCAGTCATGAGGGTGAAGCTTTCTTT. Its translation: CATSHEGEAFF.

The chain joins TRBV13 to TRBJ1-4; D not certain. The CDR3 covers 16 residues. Germline lookup yields CDR1 PRHDT and CDR2 FYEKMQ (reference sequence). V was shortened by 5 bases and J by 0 bases, with 13 bases between the two germline ends. The CDR3 protein is CASSQRTGTTNEKLFF. The CDR3 DNA is TGTGCCAGCAGCCAACGGACTGGCACAACTAATGAAAAACTGTTTTTT.

V usage is TRBV11-1 and J usage is TRBJ1-2; 8 bases line up with TRBD1. This CDR3 is 14 amino acids long. In germline, CDR1 is SGHAT, CDR2 FQDESV (reference sequence). Germline trimming cut 5 bases from V and 4 bases from J; bases unmatched to any gene: 6. Written as DNA, the CDR3 is TGTGCCAGCAGCCTTGACAGGGGTAGCTATGGCTACACCTTC. Translated, it gives CASSLDRGSYGYTF.

The chain combines TRBV30 with TRBJ1-6; 7 nucleotides line up with TRBD1. Germline CDR1 GTSNPN, CDR2 SVGIG (reference sequence). The CDR3 spans 15 residues. The J segment lost 8 bases and the V segment lost 1 base, leaving 8 bases of the junction unmatched. The CDR3 coding sequence is TGTGCCTGGAGTGGGCAGGGGGTTAGGGATTCACCCCTCCACTTT. This codes for CAWSGQGVRDSPLHF. Drawing the rest from reference TRBV30 and TRBJ1-6, the complete variable domain is SQTIHQWPATLVQPVGSPLSLECTVEGTSNPNLYWYRQAAGRGLQLLFYSVGIGQISSEVPQNLSASRPQDRQFILSSKKLLLSDSGFYLCAWSGQGVRDSPLHFGNGTRLTVT.

The rearrangement uses TRBV6-5 and TRBJ1-2, with 8 bases identical to TRBD1. CDR3 length: 16 residues. Germline lookup yields CDR1 MNHEY and CDR2 SVGAGI. The V gene end was trimmed by 2 bases and the J gene end by 2 bases; junction bases not matched to a gene: 7. The CDR3 region has the DNA TGTGCCAGCAGTTACCCAACCGGGACAGGAAACTATGGCTACACCTTC. This gives the protein CASSYPTGTGNYGYTF.

Comments on this clone: Other DNA sequences from this sample encode an identical CDR3 as well. In nucleotides, the CDR3 is TGTGCCAGTAGTATCTCTTCGGGTAGCGAGCAGTACTTC. Its translation: CASSISSGSEQYF. The chain carries TRBV19 and TRBJ2-7, with D unresolved. Trimming left V 3 bases short and J 6 bases short, with 12 bases between. Germline CDR1 reads LNHDA; CDR2 reads SQIVND (reference sequence). The CDR3 sequence is 13 residues long.

The chain uses TRBV7-9 and TRBJ2-7; 7 bases line up with TRBD1. CDR1 and CDR2 (germline): SEHNR, FQNEAQ (reference sequence). The V segment lost 2 bases and the J segment 2 bases; nucleotides outside the gene matches: 9. This CDR3 is 16 amino acids long. This chain's CDR3 is CASSLSGDRDTYEQYF. CDR3 in DNA: TGTGCCAGCAGCTTATCAGGAGACAGGGATACCTACGAGCAGTACTTC.

The CDR3 region is CASSWPGGVETEAFF. CDR3 nucleotide sequence: TGTGCCAGCAGCTGGCCAGGGGGCGTAGAAACTGAAGCTTTCTTT. This chain uses TRBV7-8 with TRBJ1-1, with 8 bases aligning to TRBD1. Germline V gene data show CDR1 as SGHVS and CDR2 as FQNEAQ. Losses at the gene ends were 4 bases for V and 5 bases for J; bases not matched to a gene: 9. The CDR3 extends over 15 amino acids. Full variable domain (rest looked up from reference TRBV7-8 and TRBJ1-1): GAGVSQSPRYKVAKRGQDVALRCDPISGHVSLFWYQQALGQGPEFLTYFQNEAQLDKSGLPSDRFFAERPEGSVSTLKIQRTQQEDSAVYLCASSWPGGVETEAFFGQGTRLTVV.

V is TRBV5-8 and J is TRBJ1-1; D perhaps matches TRBD1 (5 bases). The CDR3 spans 11 residues. The germline CDR1 and CDR2 sequences are SGHTS and YDEGEE. V was trimmed by 2 bases and J by 11 bases, leaving 10 bases between them. As DNA, the CDR3 is TGTGCCAGCAGCTTAGGGGTGGCCGCTTTCTTT. Translation gives CASSLGVAAFF.

V and J are TRBV7-2 and TRBJ2-3; D gene uncertain. The CDR3 consists of 15 residues. Germline values: CDR1 SGHTA, CDR2 FQGNSA. The V end lost 2 bases, the J end lost 1 base, and 10 bases lay between the germline ends. Here the CDR3 DNA reads TGTGCCAGCAGCTTACCGAAGAGTCGCACAGATACGCAGTATTTT. It is translated as CASSLPKSRTDTQYF.

This chain connects TRBV7-9 to TRBJ1-2, with a weak D call TRBD1 (5 bases). The CDR3 length is 15 residues. Per germline, CDR1 SEHNR and CDR2 FQNEAQ (reference sequence). Trimming removed 6 bases from V and 4 bases from J, with 18 bases in between. This CDR3 reads CASRPDSPAGYGYTF. CDR3 in DNA: TGTGCCAGCAGACCCGACAGCCCTGCTGGCTATGGCTACACCTTC.

The CDR3 loop reads CASSFFYPGQGERNTEAFF. CDR3 bases: TGCGCCAGCAGCTTTTTCTATCCGGGACAGGGGGAAAGGAACACTGAAGCTTTCTTT. This sequence joins TRBV5-1 and TRBJ1-1, with 11 bases matching TRBD1. The germline CDR1 and CDR2 sequences are SGHRS and YFSETQ. The CDR3 has 19 residues. The J segment lost 1 base and the V segment lost 2 bases, leaving 13 bases of the junction unmatched.

The chain employs TRBV3-1 (or the pseudogene TRBV3-2) and TRBJ2-3, with 7 bases matching TRBD1. Germline values: CDR1 LGHDT, CDR2 YNNKEL (reference sequence). The trim removed 3 bases at V and 3 bases at J, leaving 6 bases unmatched. This CDR3 spans 15 amino acids. CDR3 DNA: TGTGCCAGCAGCCAGGACAGGCTTCCTACAGATACGCAGTATTTT. Amino acids: CASSQDRLPTDTQYF.

This clone appeared a few times. The genes are TRBV24-1 and TRBJ1-5; TRBD1 might be the D (6 bases). Deletions cut 5 bases from V and 6 bases from J, with 13 bases between. The germline CDR1 and CDR2 sequences are KGHDR and SFDVKD. This CDR3 is 14 amino acids long. The CDR3 sequence: CATSVTGRTQPQHF. For the CDR3, the DNA is TGTGCCACCAGTGTAACAGGGCGGACTCAGCCCCAGCATTTT.

The sample holds one count of this clone. The CDR3 DNA reads as TGCGCCAGCAGCCGGACAGGGGGGGGCACTGAAGCTTTCTTT. It specifies CASSRTGGGTEAFF. This chain uses TRBV4-1 with TRBJ1-1; 10 nucleotides agree with TRBD1. Germline trimming cut 4 bases from V and 4 bases from J; bases unmatched to any gene: 3. The CDR3 contains 14 residues. Germline lookup yields CDR1 MGHRA and CDR2 YSYEKL.

The CDR3 sequence: CASSYLGGSNQPQHF. CDR3 coding DNA: TGTGCCAGCAGTTATTTGGGGGGGAGCAATCAGCCCCAGCATTTT. V usage is TRBV6-6 and J usage is TRBJ1-5; TRBD1 is a possible D gene (5 bases). CDR1 is MNHNY, CDR2 SVGAGI, per germline (reference sequence). The germline V and J ends were trimmed by 3 bases and 1 base, with 10 bases remaining between them. The CDR3 is 15 residues long.

The chain joins TRBV30 to TRBJ2-3; tentatively, D is TRBD1 (6 bases). The CDR3 has 12 residues. V dropped 0 bases and J dropped 12 bases, with 13 bases sitting between them. Germline CDR1 reads GTSNPN; CDR2 reads SVGIG (reference sequence). The CDR3 is CAWSVGGPYQYF. In DNA form, the CDR3 reads TGTGCCTGGAGTGTAGGGGGACCCTATCAGTATTTT.

The chain uses TRBV7-8 and TRBJ2-4; 9 nucleotides match TRBD1. The CDR3 consists of 16 residues. Germline V gives CDR1 SGHVS, CDR2 FQNEAQ. After removal of 5 bases from V and 6 bases from J, the junction contained 11 bases not matched to a gene. In nucleotides, the CDR3 is TGTGCCAGCAGCATACTACCACAGGGGGCAGGAAACATTCAGTACTTC. Amino acids: CASSILPQGAGNIQYF.

The chain is built from TRBV10-3 and TRBJ2-7; D unclear. The CDR3 loop spans 12 amino acids. The germline V gene encodes CDR1 ENHRY and CDR2 SYGVKD. V was clipped by 6 bases and J by 4 bases, with 10 bases between them. In DNA, the CDR3 is TGTGCCATCAGCCCCCACGGGTACGAGCAGTACTTC. The encoded protein is CAISPHGYEQYF.